The 3 T cell receptor beta chains below all came from one sample that was sequenced in a study of post-analysis software for immune sequencing data. Findings and limits, study-wide: Elevated frequency relative to controls characterized roughly 5 TRBV segments in patients, TRBV5-6, TRBV5-1 and TRBV20-1 among them.

Unique molecular identifiers were carried by the TCR beta cDNA libraries. TCRdb re-called the PCR reads through MiXCR, storing one row per CDR3 protein. Found here are roughly 800,000 distinct CDR3 sequences, roughly 30% of them singletons; the top ten hold more than 0.45%. These TCRs' antigens remain unknown. The specimen sequenced was blood. These receptors originate from a girl between 10 and 17 years old with multiple sclerosis.

This clonotype appeared a few times. V is TRBV4-3 and J is TRBJ2-1, with TRBD2 matching over 15 bases. This CDR3 is 14 amino acids long. V lost 11 bases to trimming and J lost 12 bases; unmatched junction nucleotides: 11. Germline V gene data show CDR1 as LGHNA and CDR2 as YSLEER. CDR3 bases: TGCGCCTCGAAGCCGGGACTAGCGGGAGGAGCGCAGTTCTTC. Protein product: CASKPGLAGGAQFF.

This clonotype was seen only a few times. The V gene is TRBV7-2, the J gene TRBJ1-4; D remains unclear. The CDR3 has 13 residues. Germline CDR1 is SGHTA and CDR2 is FQGNSA. Between the trimmed V and J ends, which lost 2 bases and 4 bases, there was a span of 5 bases. The CDR3 DNA reads TGTGCCAGCAGCTTAAGCTTTAATGAAAAACTGTTTTTT. It codes for CASSLSFNEKLFF.

The rearrangement uses TRBV2 and TRBJ2-3, with D tentatively TRBD1 (5 bases). V dropped 5 bases and J dropped 3 bases, with 12 bases sitting between them. The V gene's germline CDR1 is SNHLY and CDR2 FYNNEI. The CDR3 sequence is 14 residues long. The CDR3 DNA follows: TGTGCCAGCAGTCGTCAGGGATTTACAGATACGCAGTATTTT. This translates into CASSRQGFTDTQYF.